Below are 8 T cell receptor beta chains sequenced from a single sample in a study of T cells in Graves' hyperthyroidism and ophthalmopathy. RNA transcripts provided the source from which TCR beta CDR3 regions were amplified. The TCR CDR3 was amplified in a first-round RT-PCR using the HTBI primer set. TCRdb called the multiplex PCR reads again in MiXCR, with one record for every CDR3 protein. This table holds hundreds of thousands of distinct CDR3 sequences, approximately 13% found once. Sequencing was done on a sample of blood. The receptors here all came from a woman between 18 and 30 years old with Graves' hyperthyroidism.

The sample holds many counts of this clonotype. A much larger clone differs from this one at a single base, so this may be a read error. The CDR3 DNA reads TGTGCCAGCAGCTTCGGGACAGGGTATCCCTACGAGCAGTACTTC. Protein sequence: CASSFGTGYPYEQYF. The chain recombines TRBV7-3 with TRBJ2-7; 9 bases agree with TRBD1. The germline CDR1 and CDR2 sequences are SGHTA and FQGTGA. The CDR3 is 15 amino acids. The V and J ends lost 3 bases and 2 bases, in that order; junction bases with no gene match: 5.

The rearrangement uses TRBV9 and TRBJ2-5, with D uncertain. The CDR3 is made up of 13 amino acids. V was cut by 0 bases and J by 6 bases, with 9 bases left in between. Germline V lookup: CDR1 SGDLS, CDR2 YYNGEE. The CDR3 loop is CASSVAPLKTQYF. CDR3 sequence (DNA): TGTGCCAGCAGCGTAGCTCCGCTAAAGACCCAGTACTTC. Filled out from reference TRBV9 and TRBJ2-5, the complete variable domain reads DSGVTQTPKHLITATGQRVTLRCSPRSGDLSVYWYQQSLDQGLQFLIQYYNGEERAKGNILERFSAQQFPDLHSELNLSSLELGDSALYFCASSVAPLKTQYFGPGTRLLVL.

Many counts were recorded for this clonotype. This chain joins TRBV28 and TRBJ2-3, with 7 bases aligning to TRBD2. Trimming cost V 1 base and J 7 bases; bases outside gene matches: 14. The CDR3 is made up of 17 amino acids. In germline, CDR1 is MDHEN, CDR2 SYDVKM. The chain's CDR3 is CASSLSPWSGTSNTQYF. DNA of the CDR3: TGTGCCAGCAGTTTATCCCCGTGGAGCGGGACGTCCAATACGCAGTATTTT.

This clonotype was found many times. The V and J genes are TRBV27 and TRBJ2-3; 7 nucleotides agree with TRBD2. Germline values: CDR1 MNHEY, CDR2 SMNVEV (reference sequence). V gave up 3 bases and J gave up 2 bases; unmatched junction bases: 8. The CDR3 runs to 16 residues. In DNA, the CDR3 is TGTGCCAGCAGTTTCTGGGCGGGAGAGACCACAGATACGCAGTATTTT. It yields the protein CASSFWAGETTDTQYF.

A few counts support this clonotype. The chain combines TRBV20-1 with TRBJ1-5; D unresolved. Germline-derived CDR1 and CDR2 are DFQATT and SNEGSKA (reference sequence). V was cut by 1 base and J by 11 bases, with 12 bases left in between. The CDR3 is 12 residues long. This chain's CDR3 is CSARGRVPAQHF. For the CDR3, the DNA is TGCAGTGCTAGAGGGAGGGTCCCGGCCCAGCATTTT.

This clonotype was found a few times. The J gene is TRBJ1-4, the V gene TRBV7-9; perhaps TRBD1 as D (5 bases). This CDR3 contains 15 residues. The V end lost 1 base, the J end lost 8 bases, and 14 bases lay between the germline ends. In germline, CDR1 is SEHNR, CDR2 FQNEAQ (reference sequence). Here the CDR3 reads CASSLVSGPGEKLFF. For the CDR3, the DNA is TGTGCCAGCAGCTTAGTGTCGGGGCCAGGCGAAAAACTGTTTTTT.

At least ten counts were recorded for this clonotype. The chain couples TRBV7-2 to TRBJ2-5; a possible D gene is TRBD1 (5 bases). The germline V gene encodes CDR1 SGHTA and CDR2 FQGNSA. The CDR3 sequence is 15 residues long. Trimming shortened V by 2 bases and J by 3 bases, and 13 bases separated the two germline ends. Written as DNA, the CDR3 is TGTGCCAGCAGCTTATATGCCACAGGAGAAGAGACCCAGTACTTC. Its translation is CASSLYATGEETQYF.

This clonotype was recorded many times. The gene calls are TRBV12-3 or TRBV12-4 and TRBJ2-2; 7 bases line up with TRBD2. This CDR3 has 14 residues. The CDR3 sequence: CASGAKTNTGELFF. CDR3 in DNA: TGTGCGAGCGGGGCGAAGACGAACACCGGGGAGCTGTTTTTT.